This T cell receptor (beta chain) appears in the sequencing data of a study of shared clonotypes between healthy human individuals. The germline CDR1 and CDR2 sequences are SGHDN and FVKESK. After removal of 4 bases from V and 4 bases from J, the junction contained 3 bases not matched to a gene. This CDR3 spans 14 amino acids. Replicate PCRs run on sorted subsets employed approximately 180 ng DNA, 25,000 to 35,000 T cell genomes. Method: immunoSEQ multiplex PCR; TCRdb's copy keeps in-frame clones and lacks some. The profile shows 2,500,000 or so clones, 85% to 95% of them singletons. Material: naive CD4+ T cells from PBMCs. Subset specified: CD45RA+ positively selected. The rearrangement links TRBV14 to TRBJ1-3, with 8 bases matching TRBD1. This sequence was found in a young man in good health. Some clones in this sample may be carry-over from other donors' samples. The CDR3 loop is CASSPRGRGNTIYF. For the CDR3, the DNA is TGTGCCAGCAGCCCCAGGGGGCGCGGAAACACCATATATTTT.